This passage covers 5 T cell receptor beta chains from one sample sequenced in a study of CD8+ T cells in alopecia areata. As the sequencing template, cDNA was produced by extracting RNA and reverse transcribing it. Libraries were prepared by immunoSEQ multiplex PCR; TCRdb keeps only in-frame clonotypes and omits some of them. The data hold 95,000 to 100,000 clones, with more than 55% observed a single time. Sample treatment: oral pan-JAK inhibitor, 5-10 mg twice daily. The sample here was CD8+ T cells sorted from blood, taken at week 4, from a patient treated with tofacitinib. These receptors all stem from a human donor with alopecia areata.

The V and J genes are TRBV13 and TRBJ2-1; D is perhaps TRBD1 (5 bases). Trimming removed 5 bases from V and 2 bases from J, with 13 bases in between. This CDR3 is built from 15 residues. From germline, CDR1 is PRHDT and CDR2 FYEKMQ (reference sequence). CDR3 nucleotides: TGTGCCAGCAGCCCCTTAGCAGGGACCTACAATGAGCAGTTCTTC. It translates to CASSPLAGTYNEQFF.

The gene calls are TRBV27 and TRBJ2-7; a possible D gene is TRBD1 (5 bases). This CDR3 has 15 amino acids. Germline lookup yields CDR1 MNHEY and CDR2 SMNVEV (reference sequence). Trimming left V 3 bases short and J 0 bases short, with 12 bases between. CDR3 DNA: TGTGCCAGCAGTTTTACGGCAGGGCGCTCCTACGAGCAGTACTTC. Encoded protein: CASSFTAGRSYEQYF.

The chain recombines TRBV6-5 with TRBJ2-1, with 7 bases aligning to TRBD2. After removal of 8 bases from V and 4 bases from J, the junction contained 5 bases not matched to a gene. This CDR3 contains 13 residues. CDR1 MNHEY and CDR2 SVGAGI come from the germline V gene. CDR3 sequence: CASGIGGYNEQFF. In nucleotides, the CDR3 is TGTGCCAGCGGTATCGGGGGGTACAATGAGCAGTTCTTC.

V gene TRBV9 combines with J gene TRBJ2-1; TRBD1 is a possible D gene (6 bases). Trimming removed 0 bases at V and 2 bases at J, with 18 bases between. The CDR3 runs 18 residues. Germline V lookup: CDR1 SGDLS, CDR2 YYNGEE. CDR3 coding DNA: TGTGCCAGCAGCGTAGGATCGAACAGGGTAGATACCTACAATGAGCAGTTCTTC. The encoded protein is CASSVGSNRVDTYNEQFF.

The chain uses TRBV4-3 and TRBJ1-3; D is uncertain. Trimming left V 0 bases short and J 2 bases short, with 8 bases between. There are 15 residues in the CDR3. Germline CDR1 LGHNA, CDR2 YSLEER. The chain's CDR3 is CASSQDTFTGNTIYF. The CDR3 bases are TGCGCCAGCAGCCAAGATACATTCACTGGAAACACCATATATTTT.